This passage covers 13 T cell receptor beta chains from one sample sequenced in a study of CD8+ T cells in alopecia areata. It was cDNA, reverse transcribed from extracted RNA, that served as the sequencing template. Libraries were prepared by immunoSEQ multiplex PCR; TCRdb keeps only in-frame clonotypes and omits some of them. The table includes approximately 30,000 clones, around 59% detected once. Sequencing was carried out using NKG2D-high CD8+ T cells sorted from blood. These TCRs come from a human donor with alopecia areata.

This chain connects TRBV4-1 to TRBJ2-5; TRBD2 agrees at 14 bases. The CDR3 loop spans 22 amino acids. The J segment lost 2 bases and the V segment lost 0 bases, leaving 17 bases of the junction unmatched. From germline, CDR1 is MGHRA and CDR2 YSYEKL. The DNA for the CDR3 is TGCGCCAGCAGCCAAGATTGGGCCCCTGGGACTAGCGGGAGATGGTGGCAAGAGACCCAGTACTTC. This sequence encodes CASSQDWAPGTSGRWWQETQYF.

The genes are TRBV13 and TRBJ1-6; 11 positions agree with TRBD1. The ends lost 5 bases at V and 10 bases at J; junction bases unmatched: 7. Germline V gives CDR1 PRHDT, CDR2 FYEKMQ (reference sequence). This CDR3 comprises 15 residues. CDR3 residues: CASSLGWTGGSPLHF. In DNA, the CDR3 is TGTGCCAGCAGCCTCGGATGGACAGGGGGCTCACCCCTCCACTTT.

This clone occurred once. CDR3 coding DNA: TGCAGCGCTGAGGGGGGAGATCAGCAGTACTTC. Its protein product is CSAEGGDQQYF. J is TRBJ2-7 and V is TRBV29-1; D may correspond to TRBD1 or TRBD2 (6 bases each). The CDR3 extends over 11 amino acids. Trimming pared 7 bases from V and 8 bases from J, leaving 15 bases between. Per the germline V gene, CDR1 is SQVTM and CDR2 is ANQGSEA.

This clone came up once. J is TRBJ2-1 and V is TRBV5-4; no firm D call. CDR3 size: 14 residues. Looked up from germline, CDR1 is SGHNT and CDR2 is YYREEE (reference sequence). Deletions cut 1 base from V and 6 bases from J, with 11 bases between. CDR3 nucleotides: TGTGCCAGCAGCTTGAGTAGGTGGCCCAATGAGCAGTTCTTC. It encodes CASSLSRWPNEQFF. Looking up the rest from reference TRBV5-4 and TRBJ2-1 gives the full variable domain: ETGVTQSPTHLIKTRGQQVTLRCSSQSGHNTVSWYQQALGQGPQFIFQYYREEENGRGNFPPRFSGLQFPNYSSELNVNALELDDSALYLCASSLSRWPNEQFFGPGTRLTVL.

Only a few counts were recorded for this clone. V usage is TRBV19 and J usage is TRBJ1-2, with D perhaps matching TRBD1 (6 bases). Between the trimmed V and J ends, which lost 3 bases and 6 bases, there was a span of 11 bases. The germline V gene has CDR1 LNHDA and CDR2 SQIVND (reference sequence). This CDR3 contains 13 residues. The CDR3 here is CASSIAGDNGYTF. CDR3 coding DNA: TGTGCCAGTAGTATTGCAGGGGACAATGGCTACACCTTC.

The genes are TRBV18 and TRBJ2-1, with D perhaps TRBD2 (6 bases). Trimming removed 3 bases at V and 0 bases at J, with 15 bases between. The V gene's germline CDR1 is KGHSH and CDR2 LQKENI. The CDR3 sequence is 17 residues long. CDR3 in DNA: TGTGCCAGCTCACCTATCGGGGGTGCTAGCTCCTACAATGAGCAGTTCTTC. Translation gives CASSPIGGASSYNEQFF.

This clone showed up just once. This chain links TRBV13 with TRBJ2-1, with TRBD2 identical over 10 bases. CDR1 PRHDT and CDR2 FYEKMQ come from the germline V gene (reference sequence). This CDR3 is 17 amino acids long. The V gene end was trimmed by 4 bases and the J gene end by 0 bases; junction bases not matched to a gene: 6. The CDR3, as DNA: TGTGCCAGCAGCTCCTTTCCTAGCGGGAGCTCCTACAATGAGCAGTTCTTC. This codes for CASSSFPSGSSYNEQFF. The variable domain in full, with the rest retrieved from reference TRBV13 and TRBJ2-1, is AAGVIQSPRHLIKEKRETATLKCYPIPRHDTVYWYQQGPGQDPQFLISFYEKMQSDKGSIPDRFSAQQFSDYHSELNMSSLELGDSALYFCASSSFPSGSSYNEQFFGPGTRLTVL.

This chain connects TRBV7-3 to TRBJ1-2; no definite D call. The CDR3 consists of 13 residues. Germline values: CDR1 SGHTA, CDR2 FQGTGA. Trimming shortened V by 4 bases and J by 5 bases, and 11 bases separated the two germline ends. The CDR3 DNA follows: TGTGCCAGCAGCTCGAAGGGAGGTTATGGCTACACCTTC. Residues: CASSSKGGYGYTF.

The V call is TRBV7-9, the J call TRBJ1-5; D gene unclear. This CDR3 has 14 residues. The V gene lost 3 bases and the J gene lost 2 bases, with 8 bases spanning the gap. CDR1 and CDR2 (germline): SEHNR, FQNEAQ (reference sequence). Written as DNA, the CDR3 is TGTGCCAGCAGCTTCGGATGGGGCAATCAGCCCCAGCATTTT. It encodes CASSFGWGNQPQHF.

The chain is built from TRBV7-6 and TRBJ1-4; a possible D gene is TRBD1 (5 bases). The germline CDR1 and CDR2 sequences are SGHVS and FNYEAQ. Trimming pared 1 base from V and 9 bases from J, leaving 12 bases between. This CDR3 is 14 amino acids long. CDR3 amino acids: CASSLEADNKKLFF. The CDR3 bases are TGTGCCAGCAGCTTAGAGGCGGACAATAAAAAACTGTTTTTT.

This chain uses TRBV29-1 with TRBJ1-2; TRBD1 might be the D (6 bases). V was pared by 2 bases and J by 5 bases, with 12 bases between. The germline gives CDR1 SQVTM, CDR2 ANQGSEA. The CDR3 spans 13 residues. The CDR3 sequence is CSVESGQRYGYTF. The CDR3 DNA reads TGCAGCGTTGAAAGCGGACAGCGGTATGGCTACACCTTC.

The chain combines TRBV19 with TRBJ1-1; D gene ambiguous. There are 13 residues in the CDR3. V lost 5 bases to trimming and J lost 2 bases, with 9 bases between them. Germline V gene sequence: CDR1 LNHDA, CDR2 SQIVND (reference sequence). The CDR3 spells CASSVGINTEAFF. DNA for the CDR3: TGTGCCAGTAGTGTCGGTATTAACACTGAAGCTTTCTTT.

V gene TRBV13 combines with J gene TRBJ2-7; 9 bases fit TRBD2. With V trimmed by 5 bases and J by 1 base, 9 bases remained unmatched. CDR3 size: 16 residues. Germline CDR1 and CDR2: PRHDT and FYEKMQ (reference sequence). The CDR3 reads CASSPRGAGGSYEQYF. The CDR3 DNA reads as TGTGCCAGCAGCCCCCGGGGAGCGGGAGGTTCCTACGAGCAGTACTTC.